This T cell receptor beta chain was observed in a study of CD8 T cells in Susac syndrome. TEMRA cells were FACS-enriched, and CD8+ and CD4+ T cells were isolated negatively. This CDR3 region has 14 residues. Germline CDR1 LGHDT, CDR2 YNNKEL (reference sequence). V dropped 0 bases and J dropped 14; count of bases not matched to a gene: 8. cDNA came from roughly 0.53 to 1 ug RNA primed by random hexamers. By means of immunoSEQ multiplex PCR, TCR beta CDR3 spanning 54 Vbeta and 13 Jbeta underwent amplification. Using its own MiXCR run on the immunoSEQ multiplex PCR reads, TCRdb lists one record per CDR3 protein. The sample yields about 200,000 distinct CDR3 sequences, roughly 96% seen once.

The material sequenced was CD4+ T cells from PBMCs. V and J are TRBV3-1 and TRBJ2-3; 10 positions agree with TRBD2. The receptor was isolated from a human donor with multiple sclerosis. CDR3 DNA: TGTGCCAGCAGCCAAGAAACAGCGGGGGGGCCACCGTATTTT. As protein: CASSQETAGGPPYF.